What follows is one TCR beta chain and its context. Its cognate antigen is unknown. This entry belongs to a study of early T cells in non-severe SARS-CoV-2 infection. Study details: From unsorted whole blood, bulk RNA was sequenced, and the chains remained unpaired.

Attachment of unique molecular identifiers to individual cDNA molecules was performed. In TCRdb, the 5' RACE reads were re-called with MiXCR into one record per CDR3 protein. The table lists around 52,000 distinct CDR3 sequences, around 13% of them singletons. Study conclusions and caveats: Matching against VDJdb likely underestimated virus-specific expansions, favoring anti-spike CD8.

CDR3 length equals 13 residues. Deletions cut 6 bases from V and 6 bases from J, with 11 bases between. The germline V gene encodes CDR1 KGHSH and CDR2 LQKENI. The chain is built from TRBV18 and TRBJ2-2; D gene ambiguous. Source material: whole blood. This clonotype was obtained from an adult who was a healthcare worker with PCR-confirmed SARS-CoV-2 infection or an uninfected control (not recorded which). The CDR3: CASSPSEPGELFF. CDR3 nucleotides: TGTGCCAGCTCTCCGAGCGAACCCGGGGAGCTGTTTTTT.